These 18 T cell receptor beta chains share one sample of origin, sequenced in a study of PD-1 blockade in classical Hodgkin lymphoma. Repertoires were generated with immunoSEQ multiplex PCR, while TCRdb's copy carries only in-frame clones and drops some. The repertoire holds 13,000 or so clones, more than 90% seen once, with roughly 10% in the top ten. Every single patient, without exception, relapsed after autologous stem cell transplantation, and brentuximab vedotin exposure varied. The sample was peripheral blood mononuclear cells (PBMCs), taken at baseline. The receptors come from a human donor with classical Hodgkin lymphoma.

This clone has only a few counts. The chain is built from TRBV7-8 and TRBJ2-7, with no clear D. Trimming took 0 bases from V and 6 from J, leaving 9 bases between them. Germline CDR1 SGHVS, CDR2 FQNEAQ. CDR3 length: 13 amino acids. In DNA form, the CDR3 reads TGTGCCAGCAGCTTAGCCGACTTGGCCGAGCAGTACTTC. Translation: CASSLADLAEQYF. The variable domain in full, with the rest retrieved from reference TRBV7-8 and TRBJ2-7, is GAGVSQSPRYKVAKRGQDVALRCDPISGHVSLFWYQQALGQGPEFLTYFQNEAQLDKSGLPSDRFFAERPEGSVSTLKIQRTQQEDSAVYLCASSLADLAEQYFGPGTRLTVT.

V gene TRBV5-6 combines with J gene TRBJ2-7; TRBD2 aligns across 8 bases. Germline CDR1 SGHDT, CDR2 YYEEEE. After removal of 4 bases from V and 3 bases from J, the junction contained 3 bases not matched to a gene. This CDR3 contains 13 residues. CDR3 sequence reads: CASSLGGGYEQYF. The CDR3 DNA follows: TGTGCCAGCAGCCTCGGGGGGGGCTACGAGCAGTACTTC. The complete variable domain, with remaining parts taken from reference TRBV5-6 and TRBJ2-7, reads DAGVTQSPTHLIKTRGQQVTLRCSPKSGHDTVSWYQQALGQGPQFIFQYYEEEERQRGNFPDRFSGHQFPNYSSELNVNALLLGDSALYLCASSLGGGYEQYFGPGTRLTVT.

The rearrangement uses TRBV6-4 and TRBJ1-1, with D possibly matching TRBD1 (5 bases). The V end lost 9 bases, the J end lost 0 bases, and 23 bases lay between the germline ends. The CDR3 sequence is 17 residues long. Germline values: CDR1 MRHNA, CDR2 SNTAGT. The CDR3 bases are TGTGCCAGAGGAGGAAAAATGGGGGTCCCGATGAACACTGAAGCTTTCTTT. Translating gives CARGGKMGVPMNTEAFF.

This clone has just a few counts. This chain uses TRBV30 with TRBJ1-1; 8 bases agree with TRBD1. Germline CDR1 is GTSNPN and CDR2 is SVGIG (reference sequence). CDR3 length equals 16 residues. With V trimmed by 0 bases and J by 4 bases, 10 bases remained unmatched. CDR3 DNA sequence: TGTGCCTGGAGTGTCAGGGGGCGGATTGGTGGCACTGAAGCTTTCTTT. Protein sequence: CAWSVRGRIGGTEAFF.

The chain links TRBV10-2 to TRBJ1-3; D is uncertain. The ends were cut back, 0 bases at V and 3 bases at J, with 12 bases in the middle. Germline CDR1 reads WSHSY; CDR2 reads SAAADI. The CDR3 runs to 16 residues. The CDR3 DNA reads TGCGCCAGCAGTGAGTCGAACGTAGGGAATGGAAACACCATATATTTT. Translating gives CASSESNVGNGNTIYF.

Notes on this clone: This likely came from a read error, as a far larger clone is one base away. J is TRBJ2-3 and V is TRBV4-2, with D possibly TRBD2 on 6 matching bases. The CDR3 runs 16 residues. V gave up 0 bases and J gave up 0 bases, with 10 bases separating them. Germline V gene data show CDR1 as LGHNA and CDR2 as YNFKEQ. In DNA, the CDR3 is TGTGCCAGCAGCCAAGATGGGGGGTATAGCACAGATACGCAGTATTTT. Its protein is CASSQDGGYSTDTQYF.

Here the CDR3 DNA reads TGTGCCTGGAGTGCCGGGGTCAATCAGCCCCAGCATTTT. Amino acids: CAWSAGVNQPQHF. This rearrangement joins TRBV30 to TRBJ1-5; no clear D. Germline V lookup: CDR1 GTSNPN, CDR2 SVGIG (reference sequence). The CDR3 spans 13 residues. V lost 1 base, J lost 3 bases, and 7 bases lay in between.

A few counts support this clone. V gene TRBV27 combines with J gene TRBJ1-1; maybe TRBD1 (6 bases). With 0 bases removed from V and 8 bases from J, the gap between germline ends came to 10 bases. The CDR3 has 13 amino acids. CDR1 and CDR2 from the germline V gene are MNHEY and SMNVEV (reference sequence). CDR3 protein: CASSLSAQGEAFF. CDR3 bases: TGTGCCAGCAGTTTATCCGCGCAGGGGGAAGCTTTCTTT.

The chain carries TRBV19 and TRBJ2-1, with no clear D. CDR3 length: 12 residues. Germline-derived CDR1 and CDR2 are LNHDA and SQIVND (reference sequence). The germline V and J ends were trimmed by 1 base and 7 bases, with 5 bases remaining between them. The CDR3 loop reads CASSIGGNEQFF. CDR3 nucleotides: TGTGCCAGTAGTATAGGGGGTAATGAGCAGTTCTTC.

The CDR3 region is CASSPTGGRGTGELFF. CDR3 sequence (DNA): TGCGCCAGCAGCCCGACAGGGGGACGGGGCACCGGGGAGCTGTTTTTT. This chain uses TRBV5-1 with TRBJ2-2; 9 bases align to TRBD1. The germline gives CDR1 SGHRS, CDR2 YFSETQ. The trim removed 4 bases at V and 4 bases at J, leaving 8 bases unmatched. The CDR3 is 16 amino acids.

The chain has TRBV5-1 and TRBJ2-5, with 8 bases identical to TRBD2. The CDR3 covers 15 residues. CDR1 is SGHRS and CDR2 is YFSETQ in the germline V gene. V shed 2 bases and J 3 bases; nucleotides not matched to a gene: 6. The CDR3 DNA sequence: TGCGCCAGCAGCTTTGTACCGGGACTAGAAGAGACCCAGTACTTC. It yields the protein CASSFVPGLEETQYF.

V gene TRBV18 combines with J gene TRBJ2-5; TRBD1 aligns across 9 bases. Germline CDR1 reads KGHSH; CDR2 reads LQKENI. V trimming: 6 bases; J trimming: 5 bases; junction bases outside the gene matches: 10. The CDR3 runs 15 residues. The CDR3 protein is CASSPWTGEQETQYF. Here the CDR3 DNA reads TGTGCCAGCTCCCCATGGACAGGGGAGCAGGAGACCCAGTACTTC.

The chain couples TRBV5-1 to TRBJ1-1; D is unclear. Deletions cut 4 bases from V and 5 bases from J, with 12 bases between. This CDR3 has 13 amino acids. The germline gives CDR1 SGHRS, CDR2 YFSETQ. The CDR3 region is CASSKGWGTEAFF. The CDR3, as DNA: TGCGCCAGCAGCAAAGGGTGGGGAACTGAAGCTTTCTTT.

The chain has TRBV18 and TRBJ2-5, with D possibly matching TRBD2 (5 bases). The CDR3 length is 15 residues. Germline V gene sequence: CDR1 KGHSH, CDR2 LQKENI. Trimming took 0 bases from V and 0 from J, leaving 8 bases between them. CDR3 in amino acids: CASSPPSGYQETQYF. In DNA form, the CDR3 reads TGTGCCAGCTCACCACCGTCGGGGTACCAAGAGACCCAGTACTTC. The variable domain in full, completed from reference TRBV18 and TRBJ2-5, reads NAGVMQNPRHLVRRRGQEARLRCSPMKGHSHVYWYRQLPEEGLKFMVYLQKENIIDESGMPKERFSAEFPKEGPSILRIQQVVRGDSAAYFCASSPPSGYQETQYFGPGTRLLVL.

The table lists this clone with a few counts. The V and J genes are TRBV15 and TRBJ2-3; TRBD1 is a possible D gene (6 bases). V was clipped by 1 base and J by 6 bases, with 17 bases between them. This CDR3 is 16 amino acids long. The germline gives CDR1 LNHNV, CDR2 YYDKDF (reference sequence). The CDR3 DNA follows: TGTGCCACCAGCAGAGTAGTCGGTGGGGGCTCGGATACGCAGTATTTT. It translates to CATSRVVGGGSDTQYF.

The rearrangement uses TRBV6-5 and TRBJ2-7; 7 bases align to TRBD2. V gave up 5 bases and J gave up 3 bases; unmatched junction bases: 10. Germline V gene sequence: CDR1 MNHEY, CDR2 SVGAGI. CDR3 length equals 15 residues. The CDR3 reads CASSRRTRGNYEQYF. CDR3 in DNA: TGTGCCAGCAGTAGACGGACTAGAGGAAACTACGAGCAGTACTTC.

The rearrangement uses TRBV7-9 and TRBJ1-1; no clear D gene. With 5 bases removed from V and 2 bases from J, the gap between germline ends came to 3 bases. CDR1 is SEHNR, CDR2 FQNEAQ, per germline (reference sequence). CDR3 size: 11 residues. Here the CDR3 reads CASSQNTEAFF. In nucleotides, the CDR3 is TGTGCCAGCAGCCAAAACACTGAAGCTTTCTTT.

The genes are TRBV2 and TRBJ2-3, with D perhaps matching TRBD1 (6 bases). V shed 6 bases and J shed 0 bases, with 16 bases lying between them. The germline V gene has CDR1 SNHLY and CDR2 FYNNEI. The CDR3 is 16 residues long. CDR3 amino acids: CASSEDSTLSTDTQYF. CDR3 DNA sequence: TGTGCCAGCAGCGAGGACAGCACCCTTAGCACAGATACGCAGTATTTT.